What follows is one T cell receptor (beta chain) and its context. The antigen is not known. Looked up from germline, CDR1 is SGDLS and CDR2 is YYNGEE. CDR3 size: 17 residues. Trimming cost V 0 bases and J 3 bases, with 13 bases left between them. Data came from immunoSEQ multiplex PCR; TCRdb stores just in-frame clones and leaves some out. Among about 110,000 clones listed, roughly 90% were seen once. The sample belongs to a study of T cell responses to AZD1222 COVID-19 vaccine. About the study: Timing groups of about 4 and about 12 weeks for second doses were pooled. General study results and limits: Nearly half of spike-specific TCRs reportedly go after variant regions that carry no mutations.

The specimen was peripheral blood, collected on day 0 of AZD1222 vaccination. The chain is built from TRBV9 and TRBJ1-6; D is perhaps TRBD1 (5 bases). The source is an adult in good health. In DNA, the CDR3 is TGTGCCAGCAGCGTAGATCGGGGGATGAGCTATAATTCACCCCTCCACTTT. Translated: CASSVDRGMSYNSPLHF.